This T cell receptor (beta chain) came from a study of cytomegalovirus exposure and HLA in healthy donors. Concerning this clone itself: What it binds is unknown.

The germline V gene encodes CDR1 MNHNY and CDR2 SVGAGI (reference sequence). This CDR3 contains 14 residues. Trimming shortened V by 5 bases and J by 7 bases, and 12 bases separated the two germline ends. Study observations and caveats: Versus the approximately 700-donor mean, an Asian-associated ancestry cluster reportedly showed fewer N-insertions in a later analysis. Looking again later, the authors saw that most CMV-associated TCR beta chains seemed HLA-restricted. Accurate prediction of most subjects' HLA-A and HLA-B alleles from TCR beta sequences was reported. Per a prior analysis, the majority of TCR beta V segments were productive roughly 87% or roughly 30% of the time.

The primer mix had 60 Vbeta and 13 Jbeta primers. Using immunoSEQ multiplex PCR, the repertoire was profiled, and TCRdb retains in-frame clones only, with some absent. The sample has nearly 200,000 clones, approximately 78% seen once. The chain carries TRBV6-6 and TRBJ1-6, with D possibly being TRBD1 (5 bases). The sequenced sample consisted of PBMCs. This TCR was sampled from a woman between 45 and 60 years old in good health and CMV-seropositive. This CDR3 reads CASSGGGINSPLHF. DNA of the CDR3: TGTGCCAGCAGTGGGGGAGGGATCAATTCACCCCTCCACTTT.